A selection of T cell receptor beta chains follows, all from one sample in a study of beta chain features in type 1 diabetes. The assay was immunoSEQ multiplex PCR, and TCRdb's table has in-frame clones only and misses some. Among over 600,000 clones listed, under 15% were seen once. The sequencing sample was made of naive CD4+ T cells from blood. These receptors were obtained from a young man with type 1 diabetes. CDR3s include the opening cysteine and the closing phenylalanine or tryptophan. The order of the fields is V gene, D gene, clone size, J gene, CDR3 length, CDR3 protein, CDR3 DNA. The D gene is left open where the match is weak. Clone size appears in some rows only: once, few, many, or a class for an expanded clone.

TRBV28	.	few	TRBJ2-7	16	CASSLATGRLVYEQYF	TGTGCCAGCAGTTTGGCGACAGGGAGACTAGTCTACGAGCAGTACTTC
TRBV9	.	few	TRBJ2-2	15	CASSAGGTNTGELFF	TGTGCCAGCAGCGCCGGCGGGACCAACACCGGGGAGCTGTTTTTT
TRBV30	TRBD1	once	TRBJ1-2	12	CAWQTGAGGYTF	TGTGCCTGGCAGACAGGGGCCGGTGGCTACACCTTC
TRBV11-2	TRBD1	.	TRBJ2-5	14	CASSSGQGAKTQYF	TGTGCCAGCAGCTCCGGACAGGGGGCGAAGACCCAGTACTTC
TRBV11-3	.	.	TRBJ2-4	14	CASSHDLAKNIQYF	TGTGCCAGCAGCCACGACTTAGCCAAAAACATTCAGTACTTC
TRBV2	TRBD1	.	TRBJ2-2	15	CASSKGQSNTGELFF	TGTGCCAGCAGCAAGGGACAGTCGAACACCGGGGAGCTGTTTTTT
TRBV30	.	.	TRBJ1-4	13	CACRVGANEKLFF	TGTGCCTGCCGGGTCGGGGCTAATGAAAAACTGTTTTTT
TRBV7-2	TRBD1	.	TRBJ1-6	14	CASSNRDRVSPLHF	TGTGCCAGCAGCAACCGGGACAGGGTTTCACCCCTCCACTTT
TRBV5-1	.	few	TRBJ2-3	12	CASSLSTDTQYF	TGCGCCAGCAGCCTATCCACAGATACGCAGTATTTT
TRBV29-1	.	.	TRBJ1-5	13	CSVEVGGNQPQHF	TGCAGCGTTGAAGTGGGGGGCAATCAGCCCCAGCATTTT
TRBV28	.	.	TRBJ1-4	14	CASSLRATNEKLFF	TGTGCCAGCAGTTTAAGGGCAACTAATGAAAAACTGTTTTTT
TRBV5-1	.	few	TRBJ1-1	16	CASSLSGSPSNTEAFF	TGCGCCAGCAGCTTGTCGGGGAGCCCGTCGAACACTGAAGCTTTCTTT
TRBV14	TRBD1	few	TRBJ1-2	16	CASSRGTGRSNYGYTF	TGTGCCAGCAGCCGGGGGACAGGACGATCTAACTATGGCTACACCTTC
TRBV30	TRBD1	.	TRBJ2-1	13	CAWSNRGNNEQFF	TGTGCCTGGAGTAACAGGGGGAACAATGAGCAGTTCTTC
TRBV7-2	.	.	TRBJ2-5	15	CASSLAQAVWGTQYF	TGTGCCAGCAGCTTAGCGCAGGCAGTGTGGGGGACCCAGTACTTC
TRBV28	TRBD1	.	TRBJ2-7	16	CASSLLPGQGPYEQYF	TGTGCCAGCAGTTTACTACCGGGACAGGGGCCCTACGAGCAGTACTTC
TRBV10-3	TRBD2	few	TRBJ2-1	15	CAIGRGSGGRSEQFF	TGTGCCATCGGCCGGGGTAGCGGGGGACGGAGTGAGCAGTTCTTC
TRBV7-3	.	few	TRBJ2-3	15	CASSLNAGATDTQYF	TGTGCCAGCAGCCTAAACGCCGGAGCCACAGATACGCAGTATTTT
TRBV9	.	.	TRBJ1-2	15	CASSVGGRGDYGYTF	TGTGCCAGCAGCGTAGGGGGTAGGGGAGACTATGGCTACACCTTC
TRBV13	.	.	TRBJ1-4	13	CASSLRLNEKLFF	TGTGCCAGCAGCTTACGGCTTAATGAAAAACTGTTTTTT
TRBV9	.	.	TRBJ1-6	18	CASSPTSGKGEDNSPLHF	TGTGCCAGCAGCCCAACCTCAGGGAAAGGAGAGGATAATTCACCCCTCCACTTT
TRBV7-9	TRBD1	.	TRBJ1-2	17	CASSSTPGQGTTYGYTF	TGTGCCAGCAGCTCAACACCGGGACAGGGGACAACCTATGGCTACACCTTC
TRBV6-5	TRBD1	.	TRBJ2-7	14	CASSSAGGYYEQYF	TGTGCCAGCAGTAGTGCAGGGGGCTACTACGAGCAGTACTTC
TRBV28	.	few	TRBJ2-1	17	CASSPPNRVSSYNEQFF	TGTGCCAGCAGTCCCCCGAACAGGGTCAGCTCCTACAATGAGCAGTTCTTC
TRBV29-1	.	.	TRBJ1-2	13	CSVGGGRSYGYTF	TGCAGCGTGGGTGGGGGGCGCAGCTATGGCTACACCTTC
TRBV14	.	few	TRBJ1-5	12	CASSQAGGAQHF	TGTGCCAGCAGCCAAGCGGGGGGGGCCCAGCATTTT
TRBV11-2	.	.	TRBJ2-7	16	CASSLWYGQMSYEQYF	TGTGCCAGCAGCTTATGGTATGGGCAGATGTCCTACGAGCAGTACTTC
TRBV25-1	TRBD1	few	TRBJ1-1	15	CASSPLDRDDTEAFF	TGTGCCAGCAGTCCACTGGACAGGGACGACACTGAAGCTTTCTTT
TRBV18	.	few	TRBJ1-2	13	CASSPSPGDGYTF	TGTGCCAGCTCACCATCGCCAGGGGATGGCTACACCTTC
TRBV7-2	TRBD2	.	TRBJ2-3	16	CASSFRKRGSTDTQYF	TGTGCCAGCAGCTTTCGTAAGCGGGGTAGCACAGATACGCAGTATTTT
TRBV6-1	.	.	TRBJ2-5	14	CASSVWEVGETQYF	TGTGCCAGCAGTGTCTGGGAGGTGGGGGAGACCCAGTACTTC
TRBV10-3	TRBD1	few	TRBJ1-1	13	CAITVTGETEAFF	TGTGCCATCACCGTGACAGGGGAGACTGAAGCTTTCTTT
TRBV14	TRBD1	few	TRBJ2-2	13	CVSQGVSTGELFF	TGTGTTTCGCAGGGGGTGAGCACCGGGGAGCTGTTTTTT
TRBV29-1	TRBD1	.	TRBJ1-5	12	CSVVQGDQPQHF	TGCAGCGTAGTACAGGGGGATCAGCCCCAGCATTTT
TRBV11-2	TRBD2	.	TRBJ2-1	15	CASSLGTSGGNEQFF	TGTGCCAGCAGCTTAGGGACTAGCGGGGGGAATGAGCAGTTCTTC